The 13 T cell receptor beta chains in this list originate from one sample, sequenced in a study of shared clonotypes between healthy human individuals. Profiling relied on immunoSEQ multiplex PCR, and the TCRdb table lists in-frame clones only, not all of them. The sample holds roughly 700,000 clones, roughly 70% seen once. The sample comprised memory CD4+ T cells sorted from blood. Subset indicated: CD45RA-negative fraction. Receptors were obtained from a woman aged 25 to 39 in good health.

This clone appeared once. J is TRBJ2-1 and V is TRBV7-8; a weak D match, TRBD1 (7 bases). CDR3 length: 16 amino acids. Germline V gene sequence: CDR1 SGHVS, CDR2 FQNEAQ. Trimming cost V 0 bases and J 6 bases, with 15 bases left between them. CDR3 sequence reads: CASSLARHRGLNEQFF. The DNA for the CDR3 is TGTGCCAGCAGCTTAGCAAGACACAGGGGACTCAATGAGCAGTTCTTC.

This clone was observed a few times. The chain combines TRBV19 with TRBJ2-7, with TRBD2 matching 10 bases. The CDR3 length is 15 residues. CDR1 is LNHDA and CDR2 is SQIVND in the germline V gene (reference sequence). The J segment lost 5 bases and the V segment lost 5 bases, leaving 9 bases of the junction unmatched. The chain's CDR3 is CASSRRAGGIDEQYF. The CDR3 coding sequence is TGTGCCAGTAGTCGACGAGCGGGAGGGATAGACGAGCAGTACTTC.

The rearrangement joins TRBV27 to TRBJ2-2; a weak D match, TRBD2 (5 bases). This CDR3 comprises 14 residues. Trimming removed 2 bases from V and 5 bases from J, with 9 bases in between. Germline V lookup: CDR1 MNHEY, CDR2 SMNVEV (reference sequence). The CDR3 reads CASSLGGGTGELFF. CDR3 nucleotides: TGTGCCAGCAGTTTAGGAGGCGGTACCGGGGAGCTGTTTTTT.

This sequence joins TRBV6-5 and TRBJ1-5; no definite D call. Per the germline V gene, CDR1 is MNHEY and CDR2 is SVGAGI. The CDR3 spans 14 residues. Trimming removed 6 bases from V and 2 bases from J, with 11 bases in between. The CDR3 reads CASSLNIGNQPQHF. DNA for the CDR3: TGTGCCAGCAGCCTTAATATTGGCAATCAGCCCCAGCATTTT.

This clone has only one observation. The CDR3 DNA reads TGCGCCACCTCGCCGGGACAGGATATTTATGGCTACACCTTC. It translates to CATSPGQDIYGYTF. The J gene is TRBJ1-2, the V gene TRBV5-1, with TRBD1 matching over 8 bases. The CDR3 runs to 14 residues. The V gene end was trimmed by 9 bases and the J gene end by 5 bases; junction bases not matched to a gene: 12. Germline V gene lookup returns CDR1 SGHRS and CDR2 YFSETQ.

V is TRBV14 and J is TRBJ2-7, with TRBD2 matching 7 bases. J was trimmed by 0 bases and V by 0 bases; bases with no gene match: 2. CDR1 is SGHDN and CDR2 is FVKESK in the germline V gene. The CDR3 sequence is 15 residues long. The CDR3: CASSQEIAGSYEQYF. For the CDR3, the DNA is TGTGCCAGCAGCCAAGAGATAGCGGGCTCCTACGAGCAGTACTTC.

The CDR3 nucleotides are TGTGCCTGGACAGGGGGCAGTGGGGCCAACGTCCTGACTTTC. This translates into CAWTGGSGANVLTF. The chain recombines TRBV30 with TRBJ2-6; 8 bases align to TRBD1. Germline lookup yields CDR1 GTSNPN and CDR2 SVGIG (reference sequence). There are 14 residues in the CDR3. V was pared by 4 bases and J by 3 bases, with 2 bases of the junction left unmatched.

This chain uses TRBV7-2 with TRBJ2-3; maybe TRBD1 (5 bases). Per germline, CDR1 SGHTA and CDR2 FQGNSA. Trimming took off 0 bases at V and 1 base at J, with 11 bases between the two ends. The CDR3 covers 16 residues. CDR3 sequence reads: CASSLAPSRGTDTQYF. CDR3 sequence (DNA): TGTGCCAGCAGCTTAGCGCCCAGCAGGGGCACAGATACGCAGTATTTT.

As regards this clone: In the same sample, other DNA sequences code for this CDR3. The chain joins TRBV5-8 to TRBJ1-4; D remains ambiguous. Trimming took off 4 bases at V and 5 bases at J, with 9 bases between the two ends. The CDR3 totals 13 residues. Germline CDR1 reads SGHTS; CDR2 reads YDEGEE. CDR3 sequence (DNA): TGTGCCAGCAGCGGCGGCCTCAATGAAAAACTGTTTTTT. Translation gives CASSGGLNEKLFF.

This clone was picked up one time. CDR3 residues: CSVERTGTGELFF. CDR3 in DNA: TGCAGCGTTGAACGGACGGGAACCGGGGAGCTGTTTTTT. This chain connects TRBV29-1 to TRBJ2-2; tentatively, D is TRBD2 (5 bases). The germline gives CDR1 SQVTM, CDR2 ANQGSEA. The CDR3 totals 13 residues. Trimming cost V 2 bases and J 5 bases, with 9 bases left between them.

The rearrangement links TRBV28 to TRBJ2-4, with a weak D call TRBD1 (6 bases). V was cut by 7 bases and J by 0 bases, with 22 bases left in between. The CDR3 loop spans 18 amino acids. Germline CDR1 MDHEN, CDR2 SYDVKM. The CDR3, as DNA: TGTGCCAGCACTCCTTCGACAGGCCGGCACCTAGCCAAAAACATTCAGTACTTC. Amino acid sequence: CASTPSTGRHLAKNIQYF.

The genes are TRBV5-1 and TRBJ2-5; D gene ambiguous. Germline loops: CDR1 SGHRS, CDR2 YFSETQ. This CDR3 is built from 14 residues. The V gene lost 2 bases and the J gene lost 4 bases, with 12 bases spanning the gap. The CDR3: CASSLTPEPETQYF. The CDR3 nucleotides read TGCGCCAGCAGCTTAACTCCCGAGCCAGAGACCCAGTACTTC.

This clone was picked up a small number of times. The chain combines TRBV27 with TRBJ1-4, with unresolved D. Trimming removed 4 bases from V and 2 bases from J, with 14 bases in between. The CDR3 loop spans 16 amino acids. Germline V lookup: CDR1 MNHEY, CDR2 SMNVEV (reference sequence). This CDR3 is CASSSSYRETNEKLFF. The DNA for the CDR3 is TGTGCCAGCAGTTCTTCTTATAGGGAGACTAATGAAAAACTGTTTTTT. The full variable domain, rest sourced from reference TRBV27 and TRBJ1-4, is EAQVTQNPRYLITVTGKKLTVTCSQNMNHEYMSWYRQDPGLGLRQIYYSMNVEVTDKGDVPEGYKVSRKEKRNFPLILESPSPNQTSLYFCASSSSYRETNEKLFFGSGTQLSVL.